These 13 T cell receptor beta chains were all obtained from the same sample, sequenced in a study of cytomegalovirus exposure and HLA in healthy donors (dated by TCRdb to about 2017). The method behind the library was the immunoSEQ multiplex PCR assay. The multiplex PCR relied on a mix of 60 forward primers for TCR Vbeta segments and 13 reverse primers for TCR Jbeta segments. TCRdb's version of the immuneACCESS table is confined to in-frame rearrangements and falls short of the full clone set. An unresolved V gene accounts for under half of the shortfall where checked; the remainder is of unknown origin. For this sample there are some 150,000 clones; around 84% appear just once. Clones ranked in the top ten supply about 2.3% of the sample. The sequenced material came from PBMCs. The receptors here all came from a woman aged 18-30 years in good health and CMV-seronegative.

The V call is TRBV9, the J call TRBJ2-1, with D perhaps TRBD2 (6 bases). Trimming took 7 bases from V and 7 from J, leaving 15 bases between them. Germline CDR1 is SGDLS and CDR2 is YYNGEE. This CDR3 is built from 13 residues. The CDR3 bases are TGTGCCAGCGTTCCGGGACTGAAGAATGAGCAGTTCTTC. This translates into CASVPGLKNEQFF.

This rearrangement joins TRBV19 to TRBJ1-2; no clear D. The germline gives CDR1 LNHDA, CDR2 SQIVND (reference sequence). The CDR3 length is 13 residues. Deletions cut 3 bases from V and 7 bases from J, with 12 bases between. This CDR3 reads CASSMSQAFGYTF. DNA of the CDR3: TGTGCCAGTAGTATGAGTCAGGCCTTTGGCTACACCTTC.

This rearrangement joins TRBV5-1 to TRBJ1-4; 8 positions agree with TRBD1. After removal of 4 bases from V and 7 bases from J, the junction contained 3 bases not matched to a gene. Per germline, CDR1 SGHRS and CDR2 YFSETQ. The CDR3 extends over 13 amino acids. Written as DNA, the CDR3 is TGCGCCAGCAGCCGGACAGGGAGTGAAAAACTGTTTTTT. It translates to CASSRTGSEKLFF.

The gene calls are TRBV6-5 and TRBJ1-3; the D is unclear. V gave up 8 bases and J gave up 0 bases, with 8 bases separating them. Germline CDR1 MNHEY, CDR2 SVGAGI. The CDR3 is 13 amino acids. The CDR3 DNA sequence: TGTGCCAGCCAAGCCCGCTCTGGAAACACCATATATTTT. Its translation: CASQARSGNTIYF.

This chain connects TRBV7-9 to TRBJ1-3; D might be TRBD1 (5 bases). Germline V gene lookup returns CDR1 SEHNR and CDR2 FQNEAQ (reference sequence). The CDR3 has 16 amino acids. V gave up 5 bases and J gave up 0 bases, with 14 bases separating them. In DNA form, the CDR3 reads TGTGCCAGCAGCCTCGGGGGTATTAGCTCTGGAAACACCATATATTTT. Its protein is CASSLGGISSGNTIYF. Variable domain in full (rest from reference TRBV7-9 and TRBJ1-3): DTGVSQNPRHKITKRGQNVTFRCDPISEHNRLYWYRQTLGQGPEFLTYFQNEAQLEKSRLLSDRFSAERPKGSFSTLEIQRTEQGDSAMYLCASSLGGISSGNTIYFGEGSWLTVV.

This clone was seen just once. The chain couples TRBV14 to TRBJ2-3; tentatively, D is TRBD2 (7 bases). Germline values: CDR1 SGHDN, CDR2 FVKESK. Trimming stripped 5 bases from V and 4 bases from J, with 16 bases between. CDR3 size: 15 residues. The CDR3 DNA reads as TGTGCCAGCAGCAGAAGGGAGGGACATCCAGATACGCAGTATTTT. Translated: CASSRREGHPDTQYF.

The chain recombines TRBV27 with TRBJ1-1; no reliable D call. The CDR3 contains 13 residues. CDR1 and CDR2 (germline): MNHEY, SMNVEV (reference sequence). Trimming left V 3 bases short and J 3 bases short, with 8 bases between. CDR3 amino acids: CASSFLGDTEAFF. The CDR3 bases are TGTGCCAGCAGTTTTCTTGGAGACACTGAAGCTTTCTTT.

Written as DNA, the CDR3 is TGTGCCAGCAGCGTGCTAGCGGGAGGCCTGGGGGTTTACAATGAGCAGTTCTTC. Its translation is CASSVLAGGLGVYNEQFF. This sequence joins TRBV9 and TRBJ2-1; 11 bases are shared with TRBD2. The germline V gene encodes CDR1 SGDLS and CDR2 YYNGEE. The CDR3 has 18 amino acids. Germline trimming cut 2 bases from V and 4 bases from J; bases unmatched to any gene: 11.

The chain employs TRBV28 and TRBJ1-2, with D unresolved. V gave up 3 bases and J gave up 2 bases, with 13 bases separating them. The CDR3 has 15 amino acids. Germline CDR1 MDHEN, CDR2 SYDVKM. In nucleotides, the CDR3 is TGTGCCAGCAGTTTCGTATGGGCAGCCAACTATGGCTACACCTTC. Protein product: CASSFVWAANYGYTF.

The sample holds one count of this clone. The rearrangement links TRBV6-1 to TRBJ1-6; D is unresolved. V was pared by 11 bases and J by 0 bases, with 14 bases between. Per the germline V gene, CDR1 is MNHNS and CDR2 is SASEGT. The CDR3 consists of 15 residues. As DNA, the CDR3 is TGTGCCCCCGGGGTGACCCGCTCCTATAATTCACCCCTCCACTTT. This sequence encodes CAPGVTRSYNSPLHF.

This sequence joins TRBV2 and TRBJ2-3, with unresolved D. The V end lost 4 bases, the J end lost 0 bases, and 8 bases lay between the germline ends. The CDR3 spans 14 residues. Looked up from germline, CDR1 is SNHLY and CDR2 is FYNNEI. CDR3 protein: CASSAGFSTDTQYF. The CDR3 nucleotides are TGTGCCAGCAGTGCGGGTTTCAGCACAGATACGCAGTATTTT.

The chain uses TRBV7-9 and TRBJ1-2; no reliable D call. CDR3 size: 13 residues. The V and J ends lost 4 bases and 6 bases respectively, with 12 bases between them. Germline CDR1 and CDR2: SEHNR and FQNEAQ (reference sequence). CDR3 protein: CASSSPPRDGYTF. CDR3 in DNA: TGTGCCAGCAGCTCCCCTCCCCGGGATGGCTACACCTTC.

The J gene is TRBJ2-1, the V gene TRBV5-1; 7 bases match TRBD1. The germline gives CDR1 SGHRS, CDR2 YFSETQ. J lost 1 base, V lost 4 bases, and 5 bases had no gene match. The CDR3 runs 15 residues. CDR3 in DNA: TGCGCCAGCAGCGTAACAGGGGAGTCCTACAATGAGCAGTTCTTC. Amino acid sequence: CASSVTGESYNEQFF. Drawing the rest from reference TRBV5-1 and TRBJ2-1, the complete variable domain is KAGVTQTPRYLIKTRGQQVTLSCSPISGHRSVSWYQQTPGQGLQFLFEYFSETQRNKGNFPGRFSGRQFSNSRSEMNVSTLELGDSALYLCASSVTGESYNEQFFGPGTRLTVL.